This entry is about one T cell receptor beta chain. The antigen remains unidentified. TCRdb itself ran the RT-PCR reads through MiXCR, one entry per CDR3 protein. The repertoire includes a few hundred thousand distinct CDR3 sequences, 20% to 25% of them detected once, and roughly a tenth sits in the top ten. This sample was included in a study of response to subunit inactivated influenza vaccine. V shed 6 bases and J 7 bases; nucleotides not matched to a gene: 3. CDR1 and CDR2 from the germline V gene are ENHRY and SYGVKD. The CDR3 consists of 13 residues. Whole-study results and caveats: Seasonal influenza vaccination, on each occasion, was suggested by the authors to recruit few new T cells.

The clonotype originates from a man aged 45-69 years who received an inactivated influenza vaccine. The chain couples TRBV10-3 to TRBJ1-6; TRBD1 matches 7 bases. The source material was PBMCs from blood, sampled 21 months after vaccination. CDR3 in amino acids: CAIRTGTNSPLHF. CDR3 nucleotide sequence: TGTGCCATCAGGACAGGGACCAATTCACCCCTCCACTTT.